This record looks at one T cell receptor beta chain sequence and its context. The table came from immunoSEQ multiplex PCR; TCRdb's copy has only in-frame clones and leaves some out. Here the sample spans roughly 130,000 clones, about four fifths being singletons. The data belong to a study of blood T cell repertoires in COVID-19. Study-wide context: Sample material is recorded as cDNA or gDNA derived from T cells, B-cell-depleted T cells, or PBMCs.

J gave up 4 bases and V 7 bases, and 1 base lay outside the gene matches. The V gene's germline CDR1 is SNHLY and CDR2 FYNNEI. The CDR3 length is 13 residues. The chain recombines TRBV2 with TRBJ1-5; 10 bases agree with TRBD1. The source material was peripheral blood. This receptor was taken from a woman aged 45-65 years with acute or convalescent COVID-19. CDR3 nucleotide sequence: TGTGCCAGCATGGGACAGGGGAATCAGCCCCAGCATTTT. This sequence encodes CASMGQGNQPQHF.